These 22 T cell receptor beta chains originate from one sample sequenced in a study of blood T cell repertoires in COVID-19. Repertoires were generated with immunoSEQ multiplex PCR, while TCRdb's copy carries only in-frame clones and drops some. The data contain 150,000 to 200,000 clones, about four fifths of them singletons. The specimen was PBMCs or T cells enriched from blood (not recorded which). The receptors shown here come from a man aged 40-49 years who had recovered from COVID-19.

This clone was seen a single time. The chain combines TRBV10-3 with TRBJ1-1, with D perhaps matching TRBD1 (5 bases). V lost 2 bases and J lost 5, with 12 bases in between. This CDR3 is built from 14 residues. Germline CDR1 ENHRY, CDR2 SYGVKD. The CDR3 sequence: CAISEIGTRTEAFF. CDR3 in DNA: TGTGCCATCAGTGAGATTGGGACTCGGACTGAAGCTTTCTTT.

The chain has TRBV4-1 and TRBJ1-1; D is ambiguous. Germline V CDR1 and CDR2: MGHRA, YSYEKL. This CDR3 is 13 amino acids long. V was shortened by 2 bases and J by 4 bases, with 8 bases between the two germline ends. DNA for the CDR3: TGCGCCAGCAGCCAACGGTCGAGCACTGAAGCTTTCTTT. This gives the protein CASSQRSSTEAFF.

CDR3 nucleotide sequence: TGTGCCATCAGCTCCCCCGGGTCCCCTCCGGTTGGCGAGAGCAATCAGCCCCAGCATTTT. Protein sequence: CAISSPGSPPVGESNQPQHF. This chain uses TRBV10-3 with TRBJ1-5; D remains ambiguous. Trimming cost V 6 bases and J 1 base, with 28 bases left between them. Germline V gene data show CDR1 as ENHRY and CDR2 as SYGVKD. The CDR3 totals 20 residues.

The CDR3 DNA reads TGTGCCAGCAGCCAAGACTTCACAGATACGCAGTATTTT. As protein: CASSQDFTDTQYF. This chain connects TRBV4-2 to TRBJ2-3, with D unresolved. CDR1 and CDR2 from the germline V gene are LGHNA and YNFKEQ. Trimming stripped 0 bases from V and 2 bases from J, with 3 bases between. The CDR3 covers 13 residues.

This chain uses TRBV7-8 with TRBJ2-2, with a tentative D call TRBD1 (6 bases). V was trimmed by 4 bases and J by 6 bases, leaving 12 bases between them. Germline-derived CDR1 and CDR2 are SGHVS and FQNEAQ. The CDR3 is 14 amino acids. CDR3 protein: CASSSQQGAGELFF. CDR3 bases: TGTGCCAGCAGCTCCCAACAGGGCGCCGGGGAGCTGTTTTTT.

The chain's CDR3 is CASSLRGVDIQYF. For the CDR3, the DNA is TGTGCCAGCAGCTTGCGGGGGGTAGACATTCAGTACTTC. The rearrangement links TRBV5-6 to TRBJ2-4, with 7 bases matching TRBD2. CDR3 size: 13 residues. Trimming took 1 base from V and 8 from J; bases not matched to a gene: 3. In germline, CDR1 is SGHDT, CDR2 YYEEEE.

The rearrangement joins TRBV5-6 to TRBJ1-2; D remains ambiguous. Germline CDR1 reads SGHDT; CDR2 reads YYEEEE. This CDR3 spans 12 amino acids. The V gene lost 3 bases and the J gene lost 2 bases, with 5 bases spanning the gap. CDR3 loop: CASSSPNYGYTF. In DNA form, the CDR3 reads TGTGCCAGCAGCTCCCCAAACTATGGCTACACCTTC.

The rearrangement links TRBV30 to TRBJ2-1, with a weak D call TRBD2 (7 bases). Germline values: CDR1 GTSNPN, CDR2 SVGIG (reference sequence). The CDR3 extends over 15 amino acids. V was shortened by 3 bases and J by 11 bases, with 23 bases between the two germline ends. The CDR3 region has the DNA TGTGCCTGGAGCTCGGACCCCCTGGGGGGGCCGCAGCAGTTCTTC. Translating it yields CAWSSDPLGGPQQFF.

This clone was observed a single time. Additional DNA sequences in this sample encode the identical CDR3. The chain carries TRBV6-1 and TRBJ2-7; D remains unclear. V was trimmed by 2 bases and J by 4 bases, leaving 6 bases between them. CDR1 is MNHNS, CDR2 SASEGT, per germline. This CDR3 has 12 residues. CDR3 residues: CASSELSYEQYF. The CDR3 bases are TGTGCCAGCAGTGAATTGTCGTACGAGCAGTACTTC.

The chain joins TRBV24-1 to TRBJ2-7; D not certain. The CDR3 runs 13 residues. CDR1 and CDR2 from the germline V gene are KGHDR and SFDVKD. Trimming cost V 5 bases and J 0 bases, with 7 bases left between them. The CDR3: CATSAGSSYEQYF. CDR3 in DNA: TGTGCCACCAGTGCCGGTAGCTCCTACGAGCAGTACTTC.

The table lists this clone with a count of one. The chain couples TRBV3-1 (or the pseudogene TRBV3-2) to TRBJ2-5, with 7 positions matching TRBD2. The CDR3 length is 14 residues. The germline CDR1 and CDR2 sequences are LGHDT and YNNKEL (reference sequence). Germline trimming cut 4 bases from V and 4 bases from J; bases unmatched to any gene: 6. The CDR3 reads CASSRGGTVETQYF. In nucleotides, the CDR3 is TGTGCCAGCAGCCGCGGGGGAACCGTAGAGACCCAGTACTTC.

The V call is TRBV3-1 (or the pseudogene TRBV3-2), the J call TRBJ2-3; TRBD1 matches 7 bases. Germline V gives CDR1 LGHDT, CDR2 YNNKEL (reference sequence). Losses at the gene ends were 1 base for V and 11 bases for J; bases not matched to a gene: 3. The CDR3 spans 12 residues. The CDR3 DNA sequence: TGTGCCAGCAGCCAAGGACAGGGTGGGCAGTATTTT. Its translation: CASSQGQGGQYF.

The chain combines TRBV30 with TRBJ1-3; tentative D call: TRBD1 (5 bases). The V end lost 2 bases, the J end lost 4 bases, and 12 bases lay between the germline ends. The CDR3 spans 14 residues. The germline CDR1 and CDR2 sequences are GTSNPN and SVGIG (reference sequence). DNA for the CDR3: TGTGCCTGGAGTACTCAGGGTTCGGGAAACACCATATATTTT. Amino acid sequence: CAWSTQGSGNTIYF.

This chain links TRBV19 with TRBJ2-3, with D maybe TRBD2 (5 bases). The germline V gene encodes CDR1 LNHDA and CDR2 SQIVND (reference sequence). The V end was cut by 3 bases, the J end by 4 bases, with 11 bases between. The CDR3 extends over 14 amino acids. The CDR3 region is CASSMASGADTQYF. CDR3 coding DNA: TGTGCCAGTAGTATGGCCTCCGGGGCAGATACGCAGTATTTT.

This clone has more than one count but fewer than ten. This likely comes from a read error, as the CDR3 has no conserved phenylalanine or tryptophan at its end. It is unclear where the CDR3 begins or ends on the DNA, so no DNA is shown, and the CDR3 is as TCRdb lists it. The chain combines TRBV18 with TRBJ2-3; no DNA check was done on the table's D call, TRBD2. Germline V gene sequence: CDR1 KGHSH, CDR2 LQKENI. Including both end residues, the CDR3 is 13 amino acids long. The CDR3 reads CASSPLERGAPLS.

The rearrangement links TRBV28 to TRBJ1-2, with D tentatively TRBD1 (5 bases). CDR3 length: 13 amino acids. Trimming took 6 bases from V and 4 from J, leaving 12 bases between them. Per the germline V gene, CDR1 is MDHEN and CDR2 is SYDVKM. This CDR3 is CASRPGGIYGYTF. The DNA for the CDR3 is TGTGCCAGCAGACCCGGGGGGATCTATGGCTACACCTTC.

This clone was seen just once. The V call is TRBV5-4, the J call TRBJ1-1, with D perhaps matching TRBD1 (6 bases). Germline V CDR1 and CDR2: SGHNT, YYREEE (reference sequence). CDR3 length: 14 amino acids. Trimming pared 3 bases from V and 8 bases from J, leaving 17 bases between. The CDR3 loop reads CASSSYRVTAEAFF. CDR3 DNA: TGTGCCAGCAGCTCGTACAGGGTGACGGCCGAAGCTTTCTTT.

V usage is TRBV5-1 and J usage is TRBJ1-1, with D unclear. The CDR3 is 13 amino acids. CDR1 and CDR2 (germline): SGHRS, YFSETQ. V was pared by 6 bases and J by 1 base, with 10 bases between. The CDR3, as DNA: TGCGCCAGCACGCGTGCTGAGAACACTGAAGCTTTCTTT. This sequence encodes CASTRAENTEAFF.

CDR3 DNA: TGCAGCGGAGGTCTCGGGACAGGGGACGAGCAGTACTTC. It is translated as CSGGLGTGDEQYF. The chain couples TRBV29-1 to TRBJ2-7; TRBD1 aligns across 10 bases. Losses at the gene ends were 7 bases for V and 5 bases for J; bases not matched to a gene: 8. CDR3 length: 13 residues. Looked up from germline, CDR1 is SQVTM and CDR2 is ANQGSEA.

The chain couples TRBV3-1 (or the pseudogene TRBV3-2) to TRBJ1-6; the D is unclear. This CDR3 is 12 amino acids long. The germline V gene has CDR1 LGHDT and CDR2 YNNKEL (reference sequence). V was clipped by 1 base and J by 10 bases, with 5 bases between them. This chain's CDR3 is CASSQVGSPLHF. The CDR3 DNA is TGTGCCAGCAGCCAAGTCGGGTCACCCCTCCACTTT.

The gene calls are TRBV27 and TRBJ1-4; the D gene is possibly TRBD1 (6 bases). In germline, CDR1 is MNHEY, CDR2 SMNVEV (reference sequence). CDR3 length: 16 residues. Trimming removed 0 bases from V and 8 bases from J, with 16 bases in between. The DNA for the CDR3 is TGTGCCAGCAGTTTATCGGACAGCAGGGTTGGAGAAAAACTGTTTTTT. Protein: CASSLSDSRVGEKLFF. Filled out from reference TRBV27 and TRBJ1-4, the complete variable domain reads EAQVTQNPRYLITVTGKKLTVTCSQNMNHEYMSWYRQDPGLGLRQIYYSMNVEVTDKGDVPEGYKVSRKEKRNFPLILESPSPNQTSLYFCASSLSDSRVGEKLFFGSGTQLSVL.

V and J are TRBV30 and TRBJ2-2, with D perhaps matching TRBD2 (5 bases). The CDR3 is 15 residues long. Germline lookup yields CDR1 GTSNPN and CDR2 SVGIG (reference sequence). V dropped 0 bases and J dropped 1 base, with 9 bases sitting between them. The CDR3 bases are TGTGCCTGGAGTGTACCGGGGATGAACACCGGGGAGCTGTTTTTT. Translating it yields CAWSVPGMNTGELFF.